These T cell receptor beta chains were read from a single sample in a study of patients and donors after allogeneic stem cell transplantation. Using its own MiXCR run on the RT-PCR reads, TCRdb lists one record per CDR3 protein. The data contain hundreds of thousands of distinct CDR3 sequences, around two fifths of them singletons. The sequenced sample consisted of blood, either unsorted or a sorted T cell fraction (not recorded which). Receptor source: a human donor who was either an allogeneic HSCT recipient or a stem cell or donor lymphocyte infusion donor (not recorded which). It is not recorded whose cells these are; they may come from a transplant donor. The CDR3 runs from the conserved cysteine through the conserved F or W.

TRBJ2-1 | TRBV10-3 | 15 | CAISGSRTGGNEQFF
TRBJ2-3 | TRBV9 | 15 | CASSVAGRGTDTQYF
TRBJ1-6 | TRBV5-1 | 18 | CASSSAPGQEPRMSPLHF
TRBJ1-3 | TRBV12-3/TRBV12-4 | 14 | CASGYISSGNTIYF
TRBJ1-4 | TRBV27 | 15 | CASSPWDSINEKLFF
TRBJ2-7 | TRBV20-1 | 13 | CSYGSSTSYEQYF
TRBJ1-4 | TRBV25-1 | 11 | CASRSWEKLFF
TRBJ2-3 | TRBV12-3/TRBV12-4 | 13 | CASSRRSGATQYF
TRBJ2-2 | TRBV27 | 15 | CASRGRDRGRRELFF
TRBJ2-7 | TRBV10-3 | 14 | CAINFRDSTYEQYF